The T cell receptor (beta chain) described here comes from a study of blood T cell repertoires in COVID-19. On the study more broadly: Donors in the United States, Italy and Spain gave samples during acute or convalescent COVID-19. In each case, the material was cDNA or gDNA derived from T cells, B-cell-depleted T cells, or PBMCs.

Seattle patients were enrolled during active infection and followed longitudinally. The germline V gene has CDR1 SGHAT and CDR2 FQNNGV. This CDR3 has 15 residues. V was clipped by 5 bases and J by 3 bases; unmatched bases: 6. As originally analysed: How many nucleated cells were present was estimated from reference gene primer amplification. Libraries were prepared by immunoSEQ multiplex PCR; TCRdb keeps only in-frame clonotypes and omits some of them. That table gives V, J and clone size, and the DNA gave D and trimming. The sample has around 270,000 clones; around nine tenths are singletons. Sequencing was carried out using peripheral blood. The TCR sequence derives from a woman aged 55-70 years with COVID-19, enrolled during active disease. The V call is TRBV11-2, the J call TRBJ2-7, with 11 bases matching TRBD2. CDR3 sequence (DNA): TGTGCCAGCAGCCCGAGTAGCGGGAGGGTCTACGAGCAGTACTTC. Its protein is CASSPSSGRVYEQYF.